The 5 T cell receptor beta chains given below trace back to one sample, sequenced in a study of T cells in Graves' hyperthyroidism and ophthalmopathy. Template material for amplifying TCR beta CDR3 regions consisted of RNA transcripts. In the first-round RT-PCR of the TCR CDR3, the HTBI primer set was used. TCRdb re-called the multiplex PCR reads with MiXCR, one entry per CDR3 protein. Of roughly 380,000 distinct CDR3 sequences in the sample, less than 20% were seen once. The specimen was blood. The receptors were sampled from a woman aged 40-49 years with Graves' ophthalmopathy.

Ten or more counts support this clonotype. This chain joins TRBV27 and TRBJ1-2, with TRBD1 matching 7 bases. The CDR3 covers 15 residues. Germline values: CDR1 MNHEY, CDR2 SMNVEV (reference sequence). Trimming at V came to 4 bases and at J to 8 bases, leaving 13 bases not matched to a gene. Here the CDR3 DNA reads TGTGCCAGCAGTTCTCGGGACAGTTTCACTGAAGGCTACACCTTC. Its translation is CASSSRDSFTEGYTF.

This CDR3 reads CASSYIRQPMGTYEQFF. The CDR3 nucleotides are TGTGCCAGCAGCTACATCCGGCAACCTATGGGCACCTACGAGCAGTTCTTC. This chain uses TRBV28 with TRBJ2-7, with unresolved D. The DNA end lines up better with TRBJ2-1; the J call may be wrong. Germline CDR1 is MDHEN and CDR2 is SYDVKM. The CDR3 totals 17 residues.

The V and J genes are TRBV30 and TRBJ2-7; 8 positions agree with TRBD1. The CDR3 runs to 15 residues. The J segment lost 3 bases and the V segment lost 8 bases, leaving 15 bases of the junction unmatched. CDR1 is GTSNPN and CDR2 is SVGIG in the germline V gene (reference sequence). CDR3 amino acids: CASSQESGGYYEQYF. The CDR3 bases are TGTGCCAGCAGCCAAGAGTCAGGGGGCTACTACGAGCAGTACTTC. The variable domain in full, with the rest retrieved from reference TRBV30 and TRBJ2-7, is SQTIHQWPATLVQPVGSPLSLECTVEGTSNPNLYWYRQAAGRGLQLLFYSVGIGQISSEVPQNLSASRPQDRQFILSSKKLLLSDSGFYLCASSQESGGYYEQYFGPGTRLTVT.

Ten or more counts support this clonotype. The gene calls are TRBV5-1 and TRBJ1-2, with D possibly matching TRBD1 (6 bases). Germline values: CDR1 SGHRS, CDR2 YFSETQ. This CDR3 has 14 amino acids. V lost 3 bases and J 0 bases, leaving 9 bases between the germline ends. The CDR3 region is CASSSGQTNYGYTF. CDR3 DNA: TGCGCCAGCAGCTCAGGACAGACTAACTATGGCTACACCTTC. The complete variable domain, with remaining parts taken from reference TRBV5-1 and TRBJ1-2, reads KAGVTQTPRYLIKTRGQQVTLSCSPISGHRSVSWYQQTPGQGLQFLFEYFSETQRNKGNFPGRFSGRQFSNSRSEMNVSTLELGDSALYLCASSSGQTNYGYTFGSGTRLTVV.

This clonotype was found many times. The chain carries TRBV4-2 and TRBJ2-4; D is possibly TRBD1 (6 bases). There are 14 residues in the CDR3. The V end lost 4 bases, the J end lost 5 bases, and 12 bases lay between the germline ends. Looked up from germline, CDR1 is LGHNA and CDR2 is YNFKEQ. The CDR3 reads CASSPDGTQNIQYF. DNA of the CDR3: TGTGCCAGCAGCCCAGATGGGACACAAAACATTCAGTACTTC.